These T cell receptor beta chains were read from a single sample in a study of blood T cell repertoires in COVID-19. Some clones are missing from TCRdb's copy, which holds only in-frame ones; the method was immunoSEQ multiplex PCR. The table lists tens of thousands of clones, approximately 93% of them singletons. Sequencing was done on a sample of peripheral blood. These receptors originate from a human donor in a cohort sampled during active COVID-19. CDR3s include the opening cysteine and the closing phenylalanine or tryptophan. A D gene is named only where the DNA matches it firmly. Clone size, where shown, is once, few, many, or a class for clones that have expanded.

>.|TRBV4-2|few|TRBJ1-1
TGTGCCAGCAGCCAAGATGTACAGGCCACTGAAGCTTTCTTT
CASSQDVQATEAFF
>.|TRBV2|.|TRBJ2-6
TGTGCCAGCAGTTACAGAGACTCTGGGGCCAACGTCCTGACTTTC
CASSYRDSGANVLTF
>.|TRBV11-3|once|TRBJ2-1
TGTGCCAGCAGCCGGGACTCCCTCGGAAATGAGCAGTTCTTC
CASSRDSLGNEQFF
>TRBD2|TRBV11-2|.|TRBJ2-1
TGTGCCAGCAGTGCCCCTAGCGGGGGGAGGAGCTCCTACAATGAGCAGTTCTTC
CASSAPSGGRSSYNEQFF
>.|TRBV5-1|.|TRBJ2-2
TGCGCCAGCAGCTTGGGTCAGGGGAACACCGGGGAGCTGTTTTTT
CASSLGQGNTGELFF
>.|TRBV30|.|TRBJ1-2
TGTGCCTGGAGTGAAAGTGAGGGACTTGGCTACACCTTC
CAWSESEGLGYTF
>.|TRBV14|once|TRBJ2-4
TGTGCCAGCAGCCAAACAGGGATCGGGGAAAACATTCAGTACTTC
CASSQTGIGENIQYF
>.|TRBV3-1/TRBV3-2|.|TRBJ1-2
TGTGCCAGCAGCCAAGGTCCGGTGGGCCCCAACTATGGCTACACCTTC
CASSQGPVGPNYGYTF
>TRBD2|TRBV27|once|TRBJ2-1
TGTGCCAGCAGTTTAGGCTATGGACTAGCGGGGAGGTACAATGAGCAGTTCTTC
CASSLGYGLAGRYNEQFF
>.|TRBV5-1|.|TRBJ2-3
TGCGCCAGCAGCTTTCGCGGCACAGATACGCAGTATTTT
CASSFRGTDTQYF
>TRBD1|TRBV5-8|.|TRBJ1-2
TGTGCCAGCAGCTTCGAGACAGGGAAGTTTTCGGCTGGCTACACCTTC
CASSFETGKFSAGYTF
>TRBD2|TRBV6-5|.|TRBJ2-1
TGTGCCAGCGCCGGGGGGGACAATGAGCAGTTCTTC
CASAGGDNEQFF
>.|TRBV7-9|few|TRBJ2-2
TGTGCCAGCAGCGGTTACGGGACTCCCATAATCGGGGAGCTGTTTTTT
CASSGYGTPIIGELFF
>.|TRBV6-4|.|TRBJ2-7
TGTGCCAGCAGTGAGAGGGCAGGGGCGGCAGGGTGGTACGAGCAGTACTTC
CASSERAGAAGWYEQYF
>.|TRBV3-1/TRBV3-2|.|TRBJ1-2
TGTGCCAGCAGCCAAGAAACGACAGGTGGTGGCTACACCTTC
CASSQETTGGGYTF
>TRBD1|TRBV5-8|.|TRBJ1-4
TGTGCCAGCAGCTTGGGGGACAGCTCAACTAATGAAAAACTGTTTTTT
CASSLGDSSTNEKLFF
>TRBD1|TRBV29-1|.|TRBJ2-1
TGCAGCGCAAAAACAGGGGGCGCGTACAATGAGCAGTTCTTC
CSAKTGGAYNEQFF
>.|TRBV4-1|.|TRBJ1-2
TGCGCCAGCAGCCAAGCTCCGGGGGAAACTTGGACCTATGGCTACACCTTC
CASSQAPGETWTYGYTF
>TRBD1|TRBV7-9|.|TRBJ1-5
TGTGCCAGCAGCTCCCATCGACAGGGGAATCAGCCCCAGCATTTT
CASSSHRQGNQPQHF
>.|TRBV6-1|once|TRBJ1-1
TGTGCCAGCAGTGAAGAGCATGAGAACACTGAAGCTTTCTTT
CASSEEHENTEAFF
>TRBD1|TRBV2|.|TRBJ2-6
TGTGCCAGCAGACTGGACAGGGACTCTGGGGCCAACGTCCTGACTTTC
CASRLDRDSGANVLTF
>.|TRBV19|.|TRBJ1-1
TGTGCCAGTAGTATAGTTCACCGGTCCACTGAAGCTTTCTTT
CASSIVHRSTEAFF
>.|TRBV19|.|TRBJ1-3
TGTGCCAGTAGGAACACAGGGACGGACACCATATATTTT
CASRNTGTDTIYF
>TRBD1|TRBV28|.|TRBJ1-3
TGTGCCAGCAGTTTATTAGGGGGCGCTGGAAACACCATATATTTT
CASSLLGGAGNTIYF
>TRBD1|TRBV10-1|.|TRBJ2-1
TGCGCCAGCAGTGAGTACAGGGGGTTGAACAATGAGCAGTTCTTC
CASSEYRGLNNEQFF
>TRBD1|TRBV15|.|TRBJ2-7
TGTGCCACCAGCACTGGGACAGGGACCTACGAGCAGTACTTC
CATSTGTGTYEQYF
>TRBD2|TRBV19|.|TRBJ2-1
TGTGCCAGTAGTATGGGACTAGCGGGGCACAATGAGCAGTTCTTC
CASSMGLAGHNEQFF
>TRBD1|TRBV7-9|.|TRBJ1-5
TGTGCCAGCCAACAAGGACAGGGGGCGCATCAGCCCCAGCATTTT
CASQQGQGAHQPQHF
>TRBD2|TRBV10-2|.|TRBJ2-3
TGCGCCAGCAGTCCGGGACTAGCGGGAGGCCGAGATACGCAGTATTTT
CASSPGLAGGRDTQYF
>.|TRBV4-1|.|TRBJ1-5
TGCGCCAGCAGCCAAGATCGGTGGACTGGTACGAATCAGCCCCAGCATTTT
CASSQDRWTGTNQPQHF
>TRBD1|TRBV5-1|.|TRBJ2-5
TGCGCCAGCAGCTTGGGACAGGGGGCTGGCGAGACCCAGTACTTC
CASSLGQGAGETQYF
>.|TRBV7-9|few|TRBJ2-7
TGTGCCAGCAGCTTAGATCCAGGTACCTCCTACGAGCAGTACTTC
CASSLDPGTSYEQYF
>TRBD2|TRBV5-1|.|TRBJ2-5
TGCGCCAGCAGCGTCACTAGCGGGAGATTTCAAGAGACCCAGTACTTC
CASSVTSGRFQETQYF
>TRBD1|TRBV18|.|TRBJ1-2
TGTGCCAGCTCACCAAGCGGGACAGGGAGCGATGGCTACACCTTC
CASSPSGTGSDGYTF
>.|TRBV6-5|.|TRBJ1-5
TGTGCCAGCAGCGCAGAGAGGGAGAATCAGCCCCAGCATTTT
CASSAERENQPQHF
>.|TRBV7-8|.|TRBJ1-2
TGTGCCAGCAGCCCGCGGGGGGGGCTACCTAACTATGGCTACACCTTC
CASSPRGGLPNYGYTF
>.|TRBV5-6|.|TRBJ2-7
TGTGCCAGCAGCTTGGTGTTCTCCGAGCAGTACTTC
CASSLVFSEQYF
>TRBD1|TRBV27|.|TRBJ1-2
TGTGCCAGCAGTTCCGACAGGGTCCCAGATGGCTACACCTTC
CASSSDRVPDGYTF
>TRBD1|TRBV6-5|.|TRBJ2-1
TGTGCCAGCAGCCAAGACAGGGGGCTATACAATGAGCAGTTCTTC
CASSQDRGLYNEQFF
>.|TRBV3-1/TRBV3-2|.|TRBJ1-2
TGTGCCAGCAGCCAAGTAGGGGACTACGGGGGGATTTATGGCTACACCTTC
CASSQVGDYGGIYGYTF
>.|TRBV9|.|TRBJ2-1
TGTGCCAGCAGCGTAGTTGTGGCGGGTGAGCAGTTCTTC
CASSVVVAGEQFF
>.|TRBV28|.|TRBJ1-1
TGTGCCAGCAGCTGGATTCGGGAGGGCACTGAAGCTTTCTTT
CASSWIREGTEAFF
>.|TRBV27|.|TRBJ1-4
TGTGCCAGCAGCCCGGGACACGACACTGAAAAACTGTTTTTT
CASSPGHDTEKLFF
>TRBD1|TRBV30|.|TRBJ1-4
TGTGCCTGGAGGGCCTGGGACAGGGCTGAAAAACTGTTTTTT
CAWRAWDRAEKLFF
>.|TRBV11-2|.|TRBJ1-1
TGTGCCAGCAGCTTAGGTCGCGGTCTACTGATGAACACTGAAGCTTTCTTT
CASSLGRGLLMNTEAFF
>TRBD2|TRBV9|.|TRBJ2-7
TGTGCCAGCAGCGTAGTTGTGAGTAGCGGGGGGCGGAGCTCCTACGAGCAGTACTTC
CASSVVVSSGGRSSYEQYF
>TRBD2|TRBV10-1|.|TRBJ2-1
TGCGCCAGCAGTGAGTCGGTATTGGCGGGGGGGAACAATGAGCAGTTCTTC
CASSESVLAGGNNEQFF
>TRBD1|TRBV2|.|TRBJ1-3
TGTGCCAGCAAAGCACAGGGGCCCGGAAACACCATATATTTT
CASKAQGPGNTIYF
>TRBD2|TRBV28|.|TRBJ2-3
TGTGCCAGCAGTTTCTCCAGCGGGGGGGCGTTGGATACGCAGTATTTT
CASSFSSGGALDTQYF
>TRBD2|TRBV3-1/TRBV3-2|once|TRBJ2-5
TGTGCCAGCAGCCAAGTCGGTACTAGCGAGGGGACCCAGTACTTC
CASSQVGTSEGTQYF
>TRBD1|TRBV4-1|.|TRBJ2-2
TGCGCCAGCAGCGCTATTGGACAGGGGCCCACCGGGGAGCTGTTTTTT
CASSAIGQGPTGELFF
>.|TRBV3-1/TRBV3-2|.|TRBJ2-7
TGTGCCAGCAGCCCCGACAGGTTCCAAGAGCAGTACTTC
CASSPDRFQEQYF
>TRBD2|TRBV5-1|.|TRBJ2-7
TGCGCCAGCAGCTTCCCCTCTAGCGGCTCCTACGAGCAGTACTTC
CASSFPSSGSYEQYF
>.|TRBV5-4|.|TRBJ2-1
TGTGCCAGCAGCTTGGAGTTAGCGGCCTTCGGGAATGAGCAGTTCTTC
CASSLELAAFGNEQFF